The 11 T cell receptor beta chains below were found in one sample sequenced in a study of early T cells in non-severe SARS-CoV-2 infection. TCRdb reanalysed the 5' RACE reads using MiXCR and keeps one entry per CDR3 protein. This sample has roughly 25,000 distinct CDR3 sequences; more than 4% occur once, and the top ten carry 15% to 17%. The sequencing input was whole blood. These receptors all come from an adult who was a healthcare worker with PCR-confirmed SARS-CoV-2 infection or an uninfected control (not recorded which).

Ten or more counts support this clonotype. V gene TRBV5-4 combines with J gene TRBJ1-4, with 9 nucleotides matching TRBD1. The CDR3 is 14 amino acids. CDR1 and CDR2 (germline): SGHNT, YYREEE (reference sequence). After removal of 4 bases from V and 6 bases from J, the junction contained 4 bases not matched to a gene. The CDR3 bases are TGTGCCAGCAGCCCGACAGGGGGAGATGAAAAACTGTTTTTT. This translates into CASSPTGGDEKLFF.

This clonotype was recorded a few times. This sequence joins TRBV6-2 or TRBV6-3 and TRBJ2-5; D gene ambiguous. The CDR3 totals 11 residues. Per germline, CDR1 MNHEY and CDR2 SVGEGT. The ends were cut back, 8 bases at V and 1 base at J, with 5 bases in the middle. In nucleotides, the CDR3 is TGTGCCAGCGGGCGCCAAGAGACCCAGTACTTC. Amino acids: CASGRQETQYF.

This clonotype showed up many times. This chain links TRBV11-3 with TRBJ1-1; D not resolved. This CDR3 spans 13 amino acids. Germline values: CDR1 SGHNT, CDR2 YENEEA. The V gene lost 0 bases and the J gene lost 5 bases, with 7 bases spanning the gap. CDR3 protein: CASSLDRWTEAFF. The CDR3 nucleotides are TGTGCCAGCAGCTTAGATCGATGGACTGAAGCTTTCTTT.

The sample holds many counts of this clonotype. The chain is built from TRBV7-2 and TRBJ1-2; D uncertain. The CDR3 spans 13 residues. CDR1 is SGHTA, CDR2 FQGNSA, per germline. V lost 5 bases, J lost 4 bases, and 11 bases lay in between. This CDR3 is CASSREGGYGYTF. The CDR3 coding sequence is TGTGCCAGCAGCCGAGAGGGAGGCTATGGCTACACCTTC.

This clonotype appeared many times. The genes are TRBV12-3 or TRBV12-4 and TRBJ2-7; D not certain. Trimming pared 2 bases from V and 3 bases from J, leaving 5 bases between. CDR3 length: 12 amino acids. The CDR3 loop is CASSLQDYEQYF. For the CDR3, the DNA is TGTGCCAGCAGTTTACAGGACTACGAGCAGTACTTC.

Many counts were recorded for this clonotype. This chain connects TRBV18 to TRBJ1-6; no clear D gene. The ends were cut back, 4 bases at V and 7 bases at J, with 11 bases in the middle. The CDR3 has 14 residues. The V gene's germline CDR1 is KGHSH and CDR2 LQKENI. The CDR3 sequence is CASSLKAKNSPLHF. In DNA, the CDR3 is TGTGCCAGCTCACTCAAAGCAAAGAATTCACCCCTCCACTTT. The full variable domain, in which reference TRBV18 and TRBJ1-6 provide the parts outside the CDR3, is NAGVMQNPRHLVRRRGQEARLRCSPMKGHSHVYWYRQLPEEGLKFMVYLQKENIIDESGMPKERFSAEFPKEGPSILRIQQVVRGDSAAYFCASSLKAKNSPLHFGNGTRLTVT.

This clonotype was observed many times. The chain combines TRBV4-2 with TRBJ2-1; weak D call: TRBD2 (6 bases). The CDR3 has 14 residues. V gave up 8 bases and J gave up 5 bases, with 16 bases separating them. The germline gives CDR1 LGHNA, CDR2 YNFKEQ. CDR3: CASAGLNRDNEQFF. The CDR3 nucleotides are TGTGCCAGCGCAGGACTAAACCGAGACAATGAGCAGTTCTTC.

This clonotype was counted many times. V and J are TRBV27 and TRBJ2-1; D is uncertain. CDR1 and CDR2 from the germline V gene are MNHEY and SMNVEV (reference sequence). CDR3 size: 15 residues. With 5 bases removed from V and 0 bases from J, the gap between germline ends came to 11 bases. CDR3 protein: CASSPLVSSYNEQFF. CDR3 coding DNA: TGTGCCAGCAGTCCCTTGGTTAGCTCCTACAATGAGCAGTTCTTC.

This clonotype was counted only a few times. This sequence joins TRBV24-1 and TRBJ2-3; D remains unclear. Germline V gene sequence: CDR1 KGHDR, CDR2 SFDVKD. This CDR3 has 13 residues. V was shortened by 10 bases and J by 1 base, with 11 bases between the two germline ends. This chain's CDR3 is CATAVEGTDTQYF. Here the CDR3 DNA reads TGTGCCACAGCCGTCGAGGGCACAGATACGCAGTATTTT.

Only a few counts were recorded for this clonotype. This sequence joins TRBV20-1 and TRBJ1-1, with 10 nucleotides matching TRBD1. The CDR3 consists of 16 residues. Germline values: CDR1 DFQATT, CDR2 SNEGSKA (reference sequence). The junction had 8 bases not matched to a gene; V was cut back by 1 base and J by 3 bases. The CDR3 loop is CSARATGGELYTEAFF. Here the CDR3 DNA reads TGCAGTGCTAGAGCGACAGGGGGCGAGTTGTACACTGAAGCTTTCTTT.

The sample holds many counts of this clonotype. This rearrangement joins TRBV4-1 to TRBJ1-6, with a weak D call TRBD1 (5 bases). V lost 0 bases and J 15 bases, leaving 12 bases between the germline ends. There are 13 residues in the CDR3. CDR1 is MGHRA, CDR2 YSYEKL, per germline. Here the CDR3 DNA reads TGCGCCAGCAGCCAAGATAAGGGGCTCGTCCTCCACTTT. Residues: CASSQDKGLVLHF.